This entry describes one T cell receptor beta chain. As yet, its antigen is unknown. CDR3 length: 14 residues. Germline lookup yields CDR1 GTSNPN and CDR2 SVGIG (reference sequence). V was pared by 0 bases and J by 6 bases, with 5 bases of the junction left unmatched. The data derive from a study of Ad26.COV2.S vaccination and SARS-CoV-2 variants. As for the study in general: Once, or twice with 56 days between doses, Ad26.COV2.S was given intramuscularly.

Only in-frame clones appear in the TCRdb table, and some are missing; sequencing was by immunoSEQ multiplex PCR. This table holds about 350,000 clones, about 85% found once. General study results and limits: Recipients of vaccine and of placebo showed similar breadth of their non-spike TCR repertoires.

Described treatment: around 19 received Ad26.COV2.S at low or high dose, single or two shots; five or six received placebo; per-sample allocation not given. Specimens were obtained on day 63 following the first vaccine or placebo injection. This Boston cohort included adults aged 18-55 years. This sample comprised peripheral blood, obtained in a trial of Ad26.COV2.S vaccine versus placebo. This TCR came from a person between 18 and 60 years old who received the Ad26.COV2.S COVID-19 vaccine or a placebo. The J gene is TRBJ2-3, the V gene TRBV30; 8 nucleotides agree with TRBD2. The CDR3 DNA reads TGTGCCTGGAGTGTAGCGGGAGCCCGCGATACGCAGTATTTT. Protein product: CAWSVAGARDTQYF. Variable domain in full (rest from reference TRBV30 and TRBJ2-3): SQTIHQWPATLVQPVGSPLSLECTVEGTSNPNLYWYRQAAGRGLQLLFYSVGIGQISSEVPQNLSASRPQDRQFILSSKKLLLSDSGFYLCAWSVAGARDTQYFGPGTRLTVL.